This T cell receptor beta chain was identified during a study of beta chain features in type 1 diabetes. Every donor provided one heparinised blood draw, which averaged about 110 mL. Sorted populations all exceeded 95% purity. Study-level findings and limits: Small HLA sub-analyses could not settle whether HLA shapes TCRB rearrangement. Moderate but significant shortening of TCRB CDR3s was recorded in all four CD4+ subsets from Type 1 diabetes patients. Cells expressing TCR highly could be over-represented by cDNA sequencing.

Expressed TCRB transcripts got sequenced, as all isolated RNA was reverse transcribed. This table comes from immunoSEQ multiplex PCR, and its TCRdb copy is limited to in-frame clones, with some not included. The sample has over 650,000 clones, 11% to 15% seen once. The germline gives CDR1 ENHRY, CDR2 SYGVKD. The CDR3 totals 16 residues. J lost 2 bases, V lost 0 bases, and 3 bases had no gene match. About this clone: Its antigen is still unknown.

V and J are TRBV10-3 and TRBJ2-3; TRBD1 aligns across 9 bases. Sequencing input: naive CD4+ T cells from blood. The sequence derives from a man aged 18-30 years with type 1 diabetes. The CDR3 nucleotides are TGTGCCATCAGTGAGTCGAGGACAGGGGCCACAGATACGCAGTATTTT. This encodes CAISESRTGATDTQYF.